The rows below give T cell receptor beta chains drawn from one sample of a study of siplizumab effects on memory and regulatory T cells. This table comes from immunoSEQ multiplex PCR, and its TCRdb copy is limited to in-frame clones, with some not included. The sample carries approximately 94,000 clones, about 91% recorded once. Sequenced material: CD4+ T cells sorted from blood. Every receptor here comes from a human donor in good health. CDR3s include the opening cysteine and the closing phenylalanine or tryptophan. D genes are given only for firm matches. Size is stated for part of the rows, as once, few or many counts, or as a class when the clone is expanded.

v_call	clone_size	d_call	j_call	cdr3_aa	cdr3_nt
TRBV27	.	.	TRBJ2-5	CASSFLKRGPGETQYF	TGTGCCAGCAGTTTCTTAAAGAGAGGGCCGGGAGAGACCCAGTACTTC
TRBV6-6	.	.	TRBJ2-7	CASSFLDSGPGKQYF	TGTGCCAGCAGTTTCCTCGACAGCGGCCCAGGGAAGCAGTACTTC
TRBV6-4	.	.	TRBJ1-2	CASSDALGRGGYTF	TGTGCCAGCAGTGACGCCCTGGGTCGAGGCGGCTACACCTTC
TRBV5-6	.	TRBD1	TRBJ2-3	CASSPDRGTDTQYF	TGTGCCAGCAGCCCGGACAGGGGAACAGATACGCAGTATTTT
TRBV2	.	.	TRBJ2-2	CASSEIRANTGELFF	TGTGCCAGCAGTGAAATCCGGGCAAACACCGGGGAGCTGTTTTTT
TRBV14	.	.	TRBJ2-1	CASSQGLVTAEQFF	TGTGCCAGCAGCCAAGGACTAGTTACTGCTGAGCAGTTCTTC
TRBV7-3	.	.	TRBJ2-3	CASSLAGITDTQYF	TGTGCCAGCAGCTTAGCGGGGATCACAGATACGCAGTATTTT
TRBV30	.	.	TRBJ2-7	CAWGRGYEQYF	TGTGCCTGGGGCCGGGGATACGAGCAGTACTTC
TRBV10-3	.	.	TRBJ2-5	CAISEQETQYF	TGTGCCATCAGTGAACAAGAGACCCAGTACTTC
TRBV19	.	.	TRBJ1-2	CASKRGEIGYTF	TGTGCCAGTAAACGGGGGGAAATTGGCTACACCTTC
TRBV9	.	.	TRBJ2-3	CASSVESGDTQYF	TGTGCCAGCAGCGTAGAGTCGGGGGATACGCAGTATTTT
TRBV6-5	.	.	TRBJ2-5	CASSFPGFDQETQYF	TGTGCCAGCAGTTTCCCGGGCTTTGACCAAGAGACCCAGTACTTC
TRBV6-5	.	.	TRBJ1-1	CASSWGTSNTEAFF	TGTGCCAGCAGTTGGGGGACATCGAACACTGAAGCTTTCTTT
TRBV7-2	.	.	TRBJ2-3	CASSLGPNRITDTQYF	TGTGCCAGCAGCTTAGGGCCAAACCGGATCACAGATACGCAGTATTTT
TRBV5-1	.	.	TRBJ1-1	CASSLGTENTEAFF	TGCGCCAGCAGCTTGGGGACGGAGAACACTGAAGCTTTCTTT
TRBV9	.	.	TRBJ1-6	CASSVGQSYNSPLHF	TGTGCCAGCAGCGTAGGACAGAGTTATAATTCACCCCTCCACTTT
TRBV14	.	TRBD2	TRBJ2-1	CASSQAGGRGSNEQFF	TGTGCCAGCAGCCAAGCGGGAGGGAGGGGTAGTAATGAGCAGTTCTTC
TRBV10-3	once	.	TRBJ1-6	CAIREEDSRNSPLHF	TGTGCCATCAGGGAGGAGGACAGTAGGAATTCACCCCTCCACTTT
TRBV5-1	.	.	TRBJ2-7	CASSLQPSGEQYF	TGCGCCAGCAGCTTGCAGCCCAGTGGGGAGCAGTACTTC
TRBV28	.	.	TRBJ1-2	CASSLSPDNYGYTF	TGTGCCAGCAGTTTATCCCCTGATAACTATGGCTACACCTTC
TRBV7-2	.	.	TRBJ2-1	CASSEQQGSEQFF	TGTGCCAGCAGCGAACAACAGGGAAGCGAGCAGTTCTTC
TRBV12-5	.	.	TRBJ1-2	CASGLATGGSGYTF	TGTGCTAGTGGTTTGGCAACGGGGGGGAGTGGCTACACCTTC
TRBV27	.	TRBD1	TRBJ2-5	CASSLGQGPETQYF	TGTGCCAGCAGCCTTGGACAGGGACCGGAGACCCAGTACTTC
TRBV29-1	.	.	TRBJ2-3	CSASTDTQYF	TGCAGCGCTAGCACAGATACGCAGTATTTT
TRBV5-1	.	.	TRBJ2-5	CASSLEAAIKETQYF	TGCGCCAGCAGCTTGGAGGCGGCTATCAAAGAGACCCAGTACTTC
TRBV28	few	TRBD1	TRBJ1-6	CASSSAGQGGYNSPLHF	TGTGCCAGCAGTTCAGCAGGACAGGGGGGTTATAATTCACCCCTCCACTTT
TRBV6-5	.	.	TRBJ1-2	CASSESGQWGYTF	TGTGCCAGCAGTGAATCTGGACAGTGGGGCTACACCTTC
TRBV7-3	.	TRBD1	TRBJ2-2	CASSPGQGIYAGELFF	TGTGCCAGTAGCCCAGGACAGGGTATTTACGCCGGGGAGCTGTTTTTT
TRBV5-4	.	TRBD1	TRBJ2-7	CASSPGLTGAYEQYF	TGTGCCAGCAGCCCCGGCCTTACAGGGGCCTACGAGCAGTACTTC
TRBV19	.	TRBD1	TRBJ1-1	CASSVTDRGEAFF	TGTGCCAGTAGTGTTACAGACAGGGGGGAAGCTTTCTTT
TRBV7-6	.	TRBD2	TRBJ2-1	CASSPGGGPYNEQFF	TGTGCCAGCTCCCCGGGGGGGGGCCCATACAATGAGCAGTTCTTC